The rows below give T cell receptor beta chains drawn from one sample of a study of shared clonotypes between healthy human individuals. Profiling relied on immunoSEQ multiplex PCR, and the TCRdb table lists in-frame clones only, not all of them. The table records about 2 million clones, over 85% of them present only once. Material: naive CD8+ T cells sorted from blood. All receptors derive from a man between 18 and 29 years old in good health. Each CDR3 is given with its conserved first and last residue. Each record gives: V gene, J gene, CDR3 protein.

V: TRBV25-1
J: TRBJ1-1
CDR3: CASSEGAGDTEAFF

V: TRBV19
J: TRBJ2-5
CDR3: CASMSGAGETQYF

V: TRBV5-4
J: -
CDR3: CASSYGTGDYEQYF

V: TRBV27
J: TRBJ2-7
CDR3: CASSLVGSSYEQYF

V: TRBV27
J: TRBJ1-2
CDR3: CASSLSFGNGYTF

V: TRBV5-1
J: TRBJ1-4
CDR3: CASRLAGLGGFGTNEKLFF

V: TRBV11-3
J: TRBJ2-2
CDR3: CASSPTGTGELFF

V: TRBV4-3
J: TRBJ2-7
CDR3: CASSQESSGYYEQYF

V: TRBV5-4
J: TRBJ2-2
CDR3: CASSKAALIDTGELFF

V: TRBV4-1
J: TRBJ2-7
CDR3: CASSQDPGGSYEQYF

V: TRBV5-6
J: TRBJ2-3
CDR3: CASSLESDTQYF

V: TRBV18
J: TRBJ1-6
CDR3: CASSLGAMALYNSPLHF

V: TRBV7-2
J: TRBJ1-1
CDR3: CASSLYGWEAFF

V: TRBV19
J: TRBJ1-2
CDR3: CASSIGPTGDYGYTF

V: TRBV11-2
J: TRBJ2-3
CDR3: CASSLIAVARTDTQYF

V: TRBV9
J: TRBJ2-7
CDR3: CASSVGSTGTRPYEQYF

V: TRBV4-1
J: TRBJ1-3
CDR3: CASSQVAGQSSGNTIYF

V: TRBV29-1
J: TRBJ2-7
CDR3: CSVVFGGSSYEQYF

V: TRBV28
J: TRBJ1-2
CDR3: CASNPTGANYGYTF

V: TRBV6-5
J: TRBJ1-1
CDR3: CASSSGTKSFF

V: TRBV30
J: TRBJ1-1
CDR3: CAWSVLSAGDTEAFF